These 8 T cell receptor beta chains were all obtained from the same sample, sequenced in a study of T cells after yellow fever vaccination (dated by TCRdb to the late 2010s). Library generation was performed with 5' RACE. The instrument was an Illumina HiSeq 2500. Clones were called with MiXCR by TCRdb after fastp trimmed the public reads at Q25, and only in-frame beta chains were retained. Entries that share a CDR3 protein sequence are merged under the most common genes and DNA. A total of a few hundred thousand distinct CDR3 sequences appear in this sample, less than 20% of them only once. The leading ten clones occupy 17% of the sample. This specimen's treatment or condition label, per the study, means: live attenuated yellow fever vaccine strain. This material consisted of PBMCs, taken around 5 days after the first yellow fever vaccination. The receptors stem from a man in his late teens or twenties who received the YFV17D yellow fever vaccine.

V and J are TRBV5-4 and TRBJ1-1, with a tentative D call TRBD1 (6 bases). V lost 4 bases to trimming and J lost 0 bases, with 16 bases between them. This CDR3 spans 16 amino acids. From germline, CDR1 is SGHNT and CDR2 YYREEE (reference sequence). The CDR3 coding sequence is TGTGCCAGCAGCCGAGAACAGGGCACGATGAACACTGAAGCTTTCTTT. It translates to CASSREQGTMNTEAFF.

The gene calls are TRBV27 and TRBJ2-3; D remains unclear. CDR3 size: 15 residues. V was shortened by 6 bases and J by 2 bases, with 15 bases between the two germline ends. Germline V gene lookup returns CDR1 MNHEY and CDR2 SMNVEV (reference sequence). The CDR3 spells CASSLNGAATDTQYF. Here the CDR3 DNA reads TGTGCCAGCAGCCTCAACGGTGCGGCCACAGATACGCAGTATTTT.

In its sample, this clonotype was seen once. The chain uses TRBV20-1 and TRBJ2-3, with D hard to call. Germline assignment: CDR1 DFQATT and CDR2 SNEGSKA (reference sequence). V dropped 5 bases and J dropped 1 base, with 13 bases sitting between them. This CDR3 has 14 amino acids. CDR3 protein: CSAAYEGRTDTQYF. The CDR3 DNA sequence: TGCAGTGCTGCCTACGAAGGGCGCACAGATACGCAGTATTTT.

V gene TRBV5-1 combines with J gene TRBJ2-1; 11 bases align to TRBD2. This CDR3 is built from 16 residues. V gave up 4 bases and J gave up 4 bases; unmatched junction bases: 7. Germline V gene data show CDR1 as SGHRS and CDR2 as YFSETQ. The CDR3 protein is CASSPGGTSGYNEQFF. Here the CDR3 DNA reads TGCGCCAGCAGCCCGGGGGGGACTAGCGGATACAATGAGCAGTTCTTC.

This clonotype was found a few times. The chain carries TRBV4-3 and TRBJ1-2; D gene uncertain. CDR3 length equals 16 residues. Trimming cost V 4 bases and J 8 bases, with 23 bases left between them. Germline V gives CDR1 LGHNA, CDR2 YSLEER. The CDR3 bases are TGCGCCAGCAGCCCTAACCTTCCGGACGGTCTTGGAGGCTACACCTTC. Its protein is CASSPNLPDGLGGYTF.

The table lists this clonotype with a count of one. The rearrangement uses TRBV2 and TRBJ2-5, with D perhaps matching TRBD2 (5 bases). V shed 8 bases and J shed 1 base, with 17 bases lying between them. CDR1 is SNHLY and CDR2 is FYNNEI in the germline V gene. The CDR3 is 15 residues long. CDR3 sequence (DNA): TGTGCCAGCCTATGGAAGGAGCGGCCCCAAGAGACCCAGTACTTC. Amino acids: CASLWKERPQETQYF. Drawing the rest from reference TRBV2 and TRBJ2-5, the complete variable domain is EPEVTQTPSHQVTQMGQEVILRCVPISNHLYFYWYRQILGQKVEFLVSFYNNEISEKSEIFDDQFSVERPDGSNFTLKIRSTKLEDSAMYFCASLWKERPQETQYFGPGTRLLVL.

This clonotype was picked up a small number of times. The chain joins TRBV2 to TRBJ1-6, with D perhaps matching TRBD1 (6 bases). Trimming removed 4 bases from V and 6 bases from J, with 13 bases in between. Germline CDR1 reads SNHLY; CDR2 reads FYNNEI. CDR3 length: 15 amino acids. The CDR3 spells CASSVVGGPNSPLHF. The CDR3 DNA reads as TGTGCCAGCAGTGTAGTGGGGGGGCCTAATTCACCCCTCCACTTT.

In its sample, this clonotype was seen many times. The chain is built from TRBV3-1 and TRBJ2-1; D ambiguous. CDR1 LGHDT and CDR2 YNNKEL come from the germline V gene (reference sequence). The length of the CDR3 is 16 residues. V was pared by 2 bases and J by 0 bases, with 11 bases between. The CDR3 sequence is CASSQPSVSSYNEQFF. DNA for the CDR3: TGTGCCAGCAGCCAACCTTCAGTGAGCTCCTACAATGAGCAGTTCTTC.